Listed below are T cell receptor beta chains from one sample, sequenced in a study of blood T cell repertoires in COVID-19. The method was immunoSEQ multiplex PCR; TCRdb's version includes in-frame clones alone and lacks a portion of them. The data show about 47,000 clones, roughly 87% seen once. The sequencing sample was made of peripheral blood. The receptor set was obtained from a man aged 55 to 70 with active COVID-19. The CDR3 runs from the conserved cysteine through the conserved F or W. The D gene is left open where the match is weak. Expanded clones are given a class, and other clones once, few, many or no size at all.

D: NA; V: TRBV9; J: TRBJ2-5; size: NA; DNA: TGTGCCAGCAGCGTAGTGGCAGGCTTACAAGAGACCCAGTACTTC; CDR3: CASSVVAGLQETQYF
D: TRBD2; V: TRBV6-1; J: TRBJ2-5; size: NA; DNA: TGTGCCAGCAGTGAGACTAGCGGGGGGGCCCAGTACTTC; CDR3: CASSETSGGAQYF
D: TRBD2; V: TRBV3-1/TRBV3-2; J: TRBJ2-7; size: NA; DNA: TGTGCCACCACACGCGCGGGAGGGGGCGAGCAGTACTTC; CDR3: CATTRAGGGEQYF
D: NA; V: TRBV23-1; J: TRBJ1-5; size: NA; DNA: TGCGCCAGCAGTCAGCGAATAGGGACTCCCTGTGAGGATCAGCCCCAGCATTTT; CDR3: CASSQRIGTPCEDQPQHF
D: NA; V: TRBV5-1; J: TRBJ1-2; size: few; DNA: TGCGCCAGCAGCTCAACAGGGCCTGATGGCTACACCTTC; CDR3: CASSSTGPDGYTF
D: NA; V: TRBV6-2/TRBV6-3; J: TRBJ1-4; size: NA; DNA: TGTGCCAGCAGTTCTGCCGGGACACCGAAAGCGGAAAAACTGTTTTTT; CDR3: CASSSAGTPKAEKLFF
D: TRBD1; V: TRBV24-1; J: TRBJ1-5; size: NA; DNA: TGTGCCACCAATGCCTCGGGACAGGGGTGGCAGCCCCAGCATTTT; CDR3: CATNASGQGWQPQHF
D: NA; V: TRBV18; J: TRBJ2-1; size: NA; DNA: TGTGCCAGCTCACCAGCGGCTTCGGGCTACAATGAGCAGTTCTTC; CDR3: CASSPAASGYNEQFF
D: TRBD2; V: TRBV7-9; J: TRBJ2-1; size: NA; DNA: TGTGCCAGCAGCTCCCGGGGCAGCGGGGGGGCCTATGAGCAGTTCTTC; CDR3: CASSSRGSGGAYEQFF
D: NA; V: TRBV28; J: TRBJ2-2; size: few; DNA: TGTGCCAGCAGTAGAGCGGTAACGAACACCGGGGAGCTGTTTTTT; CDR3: CASSRAVTNTGELFF
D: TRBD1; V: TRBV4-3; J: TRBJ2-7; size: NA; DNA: TGCGCCAGCAGCCAAGACACCGGACAGGGAGCCTACGAGCAGTACTTC; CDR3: CASSQDTGQGAYEQYF
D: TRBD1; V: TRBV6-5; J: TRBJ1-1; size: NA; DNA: TGTGCCAGCAGATCGGACAGGAAGAACACTGAAGCTTTCTTT; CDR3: CASRSDRKNTEAFF
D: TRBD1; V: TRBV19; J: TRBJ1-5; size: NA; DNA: TGTGCCAGTAGAGACGGACAGGGGGGACAGCCCCAGCATTTT; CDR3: CASRDGQGGQPQHF
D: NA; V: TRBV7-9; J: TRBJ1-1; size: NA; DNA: TGTGCCAGCAGCCCCTGGACTGGGGGGAGCACTGAAGCTTTCTTT; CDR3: CASSPWTGGSTEAFF
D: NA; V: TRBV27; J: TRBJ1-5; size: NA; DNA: TGTGCCAGCAGCCCTATGGTAGGGGCCGGCCATCAGCCCCAGCATTTT; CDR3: CASSPMVGAGHQPQHF
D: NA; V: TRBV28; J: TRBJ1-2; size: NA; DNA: TGTGCCAGCAGTTTGGAAGAGCGGGGCTACACCTTC; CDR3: CASSLEERGYTF
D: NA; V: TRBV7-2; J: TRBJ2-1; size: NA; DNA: TGTGCCAGCATGGATGCCCAAGCGGAACGGGTCTCCTACAATGAGCAGTTCTTC; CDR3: CASMDAQAERVSYNEQFF
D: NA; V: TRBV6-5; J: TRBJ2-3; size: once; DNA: TGTGCCAGCAATTTTGGGCCTGGAGATACGCAGTATTTT; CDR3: CASNFGPGDTQYF
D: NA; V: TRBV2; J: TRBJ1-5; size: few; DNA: TGTGCCAGCAGAGCGGGGGCAGGTCAGCCCCAGCATTTT; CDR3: CASRAGAGQPQHF
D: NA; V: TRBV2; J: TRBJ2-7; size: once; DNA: TGTGCCAGCAGTGAGGCGGAAGCCTACGAGCAGTACTTC; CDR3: CASSEAEAYEQYF
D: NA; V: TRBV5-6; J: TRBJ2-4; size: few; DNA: TGTGCCAGCAGCTTCCCTAGCTCCCACATTCAGTACTTC; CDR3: CASSFPSSHIQYF
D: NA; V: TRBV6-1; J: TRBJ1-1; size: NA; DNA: TGTGCCAGCAGTGAAGGGAGGGTCACTGAAGCTTTCTTT; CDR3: CASSEGRVTEAFF
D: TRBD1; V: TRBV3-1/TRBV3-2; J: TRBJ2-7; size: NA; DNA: TGTGCCAGCAGGAAAGGGGGCCGGCAGTACTTC; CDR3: CASRKGGRQYF
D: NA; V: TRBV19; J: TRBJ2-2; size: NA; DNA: TGTGCCAGTAAAACAGGGCGAACCGGGGAGCTGTTTTTT; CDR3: CASKTGRTGELFF
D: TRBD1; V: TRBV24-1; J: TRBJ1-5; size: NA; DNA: TGTGCCACCAGTGCCTCGGGACAGGGGTGGCAGCCCCAGCATTTT; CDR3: CATSASGQGWQPQHF
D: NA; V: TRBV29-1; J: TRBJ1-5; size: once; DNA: TGCAGCGTTGCCCAAAATAGCAATCAGCCCCAGCATTTT; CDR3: CSVAQNSNQPQHF
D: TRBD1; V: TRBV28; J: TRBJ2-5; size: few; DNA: TGTGCCAGCAGTTTGGGACAGGGGGCTCAAGAGACCCAGTACTTC; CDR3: CASSLGQGAQETQYF
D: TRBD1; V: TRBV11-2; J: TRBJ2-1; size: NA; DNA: TGTGCCAGCAGTCCCGGGACAGGAGGTGAGCAGTTCTTC; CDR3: CASSPGTGGEQFF
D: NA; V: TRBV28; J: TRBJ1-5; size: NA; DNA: TGTGCCAGCAGTTTGTCGGTCGGCAATCAGCCCCAGCATTTT; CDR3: CASSLSVGNQPQHF
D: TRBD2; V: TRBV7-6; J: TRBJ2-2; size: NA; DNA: TGTGCCAGCAGCTTGGGACTAGCGGGAGCGATCACCGGGGAGCTGTTTTTT; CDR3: CASSLGLAGAITGELFF
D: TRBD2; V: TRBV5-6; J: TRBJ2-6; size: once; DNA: TGTGCCAGCAGCAGGAAGACTAGCGGGCGAACACCTGGGGCCAACGTCCTGACTTTC; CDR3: CASSRKTSGRTPGANVLTF
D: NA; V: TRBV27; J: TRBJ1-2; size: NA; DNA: TGTGCCAGCAGTTTGGGGGACTCGGACTATGGCTACACCTTC; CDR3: CASSLGDSDYGYTF
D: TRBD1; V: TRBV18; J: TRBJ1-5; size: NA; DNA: TGTGCCAGCTCACCCGGGACAGGACGTAAGCCCCAGCATTTT; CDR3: CASSPGTGRKPQHF
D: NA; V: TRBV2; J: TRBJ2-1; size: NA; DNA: TGTGCCAGCAGTGGACAGAATGAGCAGTTCTTC; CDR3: CASSGQNEQFF
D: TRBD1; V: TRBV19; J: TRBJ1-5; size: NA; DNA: TGTGCCAGTAAGGAAGGGACAGGCCGGAATCAGCCCCAGCATTTT; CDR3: CASKEGTGRNQPQHF
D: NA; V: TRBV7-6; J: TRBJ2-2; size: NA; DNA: TGTGCCAGCAGCGATATTACAGGGCACACCGGGGAGCTGTTTTTT; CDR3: CASSDITGHTGELFF
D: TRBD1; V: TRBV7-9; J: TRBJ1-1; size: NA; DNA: TGTGCCAGCAGCTTATCAGGGGGGTACACGGTGAACACTGAAGCTTTCTTT; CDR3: CASSLSGGYTVNTEAFF
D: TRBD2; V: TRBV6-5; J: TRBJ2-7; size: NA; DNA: TGTGCCAGCACTGGCGGGAGAAGAGGCGAGCAGTACTTC; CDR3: CASTGGRRGEQYF
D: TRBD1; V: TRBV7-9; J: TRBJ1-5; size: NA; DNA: TGTGCCAGCAGCTTAGTGACAGGGGGCGCGTTAGATCAGCCCCAGCATTTT; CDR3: CASSLVTGGALDQPQHF
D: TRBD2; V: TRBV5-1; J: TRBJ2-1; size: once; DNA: TGCGCCAGCAGCTGGACTAGCGGGATCTACAATGAGCAGTTCTTC; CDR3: CASSWTSGIYNEQFF
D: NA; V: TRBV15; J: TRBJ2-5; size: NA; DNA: TGTGCCACCAGCAGAGATGACCACTTCCTAGGCCAAGAGACCCAGTACTTC; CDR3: CATSRDDHFLGQETQYF
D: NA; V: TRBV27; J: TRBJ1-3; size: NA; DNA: TGTGCCAGCAGTTCCTCCGAGGGGGAAAACACCATATATTTT; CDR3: CASSSSEGENTIYF
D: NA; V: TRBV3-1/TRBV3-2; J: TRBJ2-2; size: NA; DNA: TGTGCCAGCAGCCAAGAAGCGACCTACACCGGGGAGCTGTTTTTT; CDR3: CASSQEATYTGELFF